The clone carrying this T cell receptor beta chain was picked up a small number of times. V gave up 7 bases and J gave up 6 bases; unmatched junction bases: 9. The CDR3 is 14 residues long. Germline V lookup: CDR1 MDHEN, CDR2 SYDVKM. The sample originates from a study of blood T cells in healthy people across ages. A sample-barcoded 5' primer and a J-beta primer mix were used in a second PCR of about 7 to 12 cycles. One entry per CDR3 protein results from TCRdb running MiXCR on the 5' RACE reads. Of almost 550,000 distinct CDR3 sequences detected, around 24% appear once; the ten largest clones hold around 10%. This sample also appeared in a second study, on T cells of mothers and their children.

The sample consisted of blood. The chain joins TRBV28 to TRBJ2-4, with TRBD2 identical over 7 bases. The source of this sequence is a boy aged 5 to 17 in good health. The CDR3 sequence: CASNWAGVRNIQYF. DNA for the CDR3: TGTGCCAGCAACTGGGCGGGAGTACGAAACATTCAGTACTTC.